This T cell receptor (beta chain) derives from a study of blood T cell repertoires in COVID-19. Overall study context: The analysed material was cDNA or gDNA that came from T cells, B-cell-depleted T cells, or PBMCs.

Trimming stripped 4 bases from V and 5 bases from J, with 11 bases between. Looked up from germline, CDR1 is SGHTA and CDR2 is FQGNSA. The CDR3 runs to 13 residues. Original data processing: Estimation of nucleated cell counts was performed using reference gene primer amplification. Clones were read by immunoSEQ multiplex PCR, and TCRdb kept only the in-frame ones, dropping some. V and J calls and clone size are given by that table; D and trimming were obtained from the DNA. This sample yields more than 90,000 clones, of which 85% are seen a single time; approximately 1.5% belongs to the top ten. The rearrangement uses TRBV7-2 and TRBJ2-5, with a tentative D call TRBD1 (6 bases). Sequenced input: peripheral blood. The sequence came from a man between 35 and 55 years old with acute or convalescent COVID-19. The CDR3 region has the DNA TGTGCCAGCAGCTCCAGGGGTGGGGAGACCCAGTACTTC. Its translation: CASSSRGGETQYF.